The 5 T cell receptor beta chains below come from one sample, sequenced in a study of control samples from healthy donors and cancer patients. Clones were sequenced by immunoSEQ multiplex PCR, and TCRdb holds only the in-frame ones, with some missing. The sample has about 110,000 clones, more than 75% seen once. The sample consisted of PBMCs. The receptor set was obtained from an older woman with lung cancer.

The rearrangement links TRBV5-1 to TRBJ2-3; D may be TRBD2 (7 bases). There are 15 residues in the CDR3. V was pared by 4 bases and J by 4 bases, with 16 bases between. The V gene's germline CDR1 is SGHRS and CDR2 YFSETQ. CDR3 sequence (DNA): TGCGCCAGCAGCCTCAGGGCGGGGGCCTCAGATACGCAGTATTTT. Protein sequence: CASSLRAGASDTQYF. Based on the CDR3 plus reference TRBV5-1 and TRBJ2-3, the full variable domain is KAGVTQTPRYLIKTRGQQVTLSCSPISGHRSVSWYQQTPGQGLQFLFEYFSETQRNKGNFPGRFSGRQFSNSRSEMNVSTLELGDSALYLCASSLRAGASDTQYFGPGTRLTVL.

The chain links TRBV30 to TRBJ2-1; TRBD2 matches at 8 bases. Per the germline V gene, CDR1 is GTSNPN and CDR2 is SVGIG (reference sequence). The trim removed 1 base at V and 3 bases at J, leaving 14 bases unmatched. The CDR3 length is 18 residues. CDR3 amino acids: CAWSGGSGRSGGYNEQFF. The CDR3 DNA is TGTGCCTGGAGTGGAGGGAGCGGGAGATCTGGAGGCTACAATGAGCAGTTCTTC.

V is TRBV19 and J is TRBJ1-5; TRBD1 is a possible D gene (5 bases). This CDR3 comprises 15 residues. The V gene lost 4 bases and the J gene lost 0 bases, with 10 bases spanning the gap. Germline loops: CDR1 LNHDA, CDR2 SQIVND (reference sequence). CDR3 DNA sequence: TGTGCCAGTAGTACGACAGCGAATAGCAATCAGCCCCAGCATTTT. This gives the protein CASSTTANSNQPQHF.

This rearrangement joins TRBV24-1 to TRBJ2-7; 8 bases match TRBD1. This CDR3 is 12 amino acids long. Germline assignment: CDR1 KGHDR and CDR2 SFDVKD. V lost 3 bases to trimming and J lost 9 bases; unmatched junction nucleotides: 3. The CDR3 loop reads CATSDGTGSQYF. CDR3 in DNA: TGTGCCACCAGTGATGGGACAGGATCGCAGTACTTC.

The V call is TRBV12-3 or TRBV12-4, the J call TRBJ1-3; tentatively, D is TRBD1 (6 bases). V was shortened by 5 bases and J by 16 bases, with 18 bases between the two germline ends. The CDR3 is 12 residues long. The CDR3 sequence is CASSLGQSSSYF. The DNA of the CDR3 is TGTGCCAGCAGTCTCGGACAGTCTTCATCTTATTTT.